The clone carrying this T cell receptor beta chain occurred once. The data are from a study of blood T cell repertoires in COVID-19. Recruitment covered over 20 US areas and drew participants whose ages spanned roughly 18 to 89 years. The V gene end was trimmed by 1 base and the J gene end by 5 bases; junction bases not matched to a gene: 4. The CDR3 spans 14 residues. From germline, CDR1 is SGHKS and CDR2 YYEKEE (reference sequence). This table comes from immunoSEQ multiplex PCR, and its TCRdb copy is limited to in-frame clones, with some not included. The top ten hold just over 2.5% of the sample, which has approximately 220,000 clones, 80% to 90% seen once.

This receptor was identified in a woman aged 30 to 39 with acute COVID-19. The genes are TRBV5-5 and TRBJ2-5; TRBD2 matches 8 bases. Sequencing used PBMCs or T cells enriched from blood (not recorded which). CDR3 amino acids: CASSLMSGGETQYF. Here the CDR3 DNA reads TGTGCCAGCAGCTTGATGAGCGGGGGTGAGACCCAGTACTTC. Variable domain in full (rest from reference TRBV5-5 and TRBJ2-5): DAGVTQSPTHLIKTRGQQVTLRCSPISGHKSVSWYQQVLGQGPQFIFQYYEKEERGRGNFPDRFSARQFPNYSSELNVNALLLGDSALYLCASSLMSGGETQYFGPGTRLLVL.